This T cell receptor (beta chain) was captured by sequencing in a study of blood T cell repertoires in COVID-19. As for the study in general: Specimens from acute and convalescent COVID-19 originated in the United States, Italy and Spain. Sample material is recorded as cDNA or gDNA derived from T cells, B-cell-depleted T cells, or PBMCs.

Germline V gene lookup returns CDR1 SGDLS and CDR2 YYNGEE. The CDR3 consists of 16 residues. Trimming at V came to 4 bases and at J to 0 bases, leaving 8 bases not matched to a gene. As handled by the study authors: The authors estimated nucleated cell counts from reference gene primer amplification. The repertoire was sequenced with immunoSEQ multiplex PCR; TCRdb's copy has only in-frame clones and lacks some. V and J calls and clone size are those listed in that table; D and trimming were worked out from the DNA. The sample shows under 200,000 clones, about 86% of them seen only once. This TCR derives from a man aged 50 or older with active or convalescent COVID-19. V is TRBV9 and J is TRBJ2-3; TRBD2 matches at 7 bases. Material: peripheral blood. CDR3 sequence: CASSLLAETSTDTQYF. Written as DNA, the CDR3 is TGTGCCAGCAGCCTTCTAGCGGAGACTAGCACAGATACGCAGTATTTT. The whole variable domain, filled in from reference TRBV9 and TRBJ2-3, reads DSGVTQTPKHLITATGQRVTLRCSPRSGDLSVYWYQQSLDQGLQFLIQYYNGEERAKGNILERFSAQQFPDLHSELNLSSLELGDSALYFCASSLLAETSTDTQYFGPGTRLTVL.